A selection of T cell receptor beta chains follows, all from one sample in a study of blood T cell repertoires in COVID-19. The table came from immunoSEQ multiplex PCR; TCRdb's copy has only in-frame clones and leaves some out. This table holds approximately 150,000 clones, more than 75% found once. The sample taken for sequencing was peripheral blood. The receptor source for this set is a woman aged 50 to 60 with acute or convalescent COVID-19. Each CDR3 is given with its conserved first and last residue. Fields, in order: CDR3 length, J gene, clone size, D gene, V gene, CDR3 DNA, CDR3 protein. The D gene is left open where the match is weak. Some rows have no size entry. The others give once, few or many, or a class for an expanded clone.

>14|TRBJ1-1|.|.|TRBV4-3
TGCGCCAGCAGCCAAGGGCAGCAGGGCCAAAGCGCTTTCTTT
CASSQGQQGQSAFF
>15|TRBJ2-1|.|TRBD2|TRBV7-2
TGTGCCAGCAGCTTAGGGGCGGGGGGATACAATGAGCAGTTCTTC
CASSLGAGGYNEQFF
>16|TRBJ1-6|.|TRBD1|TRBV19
TGTGCCAGTGGCTTCCCTCGGGACAGGGGAGATTCACCCCTCCACTTT
CASGFPRDRGDSPLHF
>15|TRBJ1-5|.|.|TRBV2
TGTGCCAGCAGTGAAGCCAGGGGTGGCAATCAGCCCCAGCATTTT
CASSEARGGNQPQHF
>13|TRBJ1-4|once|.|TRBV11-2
TGTGCCAGCAGCTCGTTCGGGGATGAAAAACTGTTTTTT
CASSSFGDEKLFF
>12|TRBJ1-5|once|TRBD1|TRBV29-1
TGCAGCGCAAGGGACAGCGAGCAGCCCCAGCATTTT
CSARDSEQPQHF
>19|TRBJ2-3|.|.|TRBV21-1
TGTGCCAGCAGCAAAGTGTTCAGGGGGGATTCTACTAGCACAGATACGCAGTATTTT
CASSKVFRGDSTSTDTQYF
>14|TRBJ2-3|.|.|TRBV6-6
TGTGCCAGCAGTTTGAATCACTACACAGATACGCAGTATTTT
CASSLNHYTDTQYF
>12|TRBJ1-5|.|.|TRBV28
TGTGCCAGCAGACAGGGTGTTCAGCCCCAGCATTTT
CASRQGVQPQHF
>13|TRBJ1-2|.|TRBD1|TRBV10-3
TGTGCCATCAGCGTCGACAGGGTCTATGGCTACACCTTC
CAISVDRVYGYTF